The sequence of this TCR beta chain was determined in a study of T cell repertoires in cytomegalovirus infection. TCRdb itself ran the reads through MiXCR, one entry per CDR3 protein. This sample yields a few hundred thousand distinct CDR3 sequences, of which around 40% are seen a single time; 48% belongs to the top ten. General study findings and limits: There were HLA-C-restricted CMV-specific TCR beta clonotypes dominating the ex vivo response. Pooled public TCR beta family frequency picked out CMV carriers with the relevant HLA.

To note about this clonotype: The antigen is unknown.

The source is a human donor in good health (CMV status not recorded). Some clones in this sample may be carry-over from other donors' samples. The sample here was cultured PBMCs, taken from culture after CMV antigen stimulation.

The CDR3 protein is CSAPGTNGYTF. The DNA of the CDR3 is TGCAGTGCTCCCGGGACCAATGGCTACACCTTC. The rearrangement joins TRBV20-1 to TRBJ1-2, with D possibly matching TRBD1 (5 bases). The CDR3 consists of 11 residues. The V gene's germline CDR1 is DFQATT and CDR2 SNEGSKA (reference sequence). V lost 5 bases and J 6 bases, leaving 10 bases between the germline ends.